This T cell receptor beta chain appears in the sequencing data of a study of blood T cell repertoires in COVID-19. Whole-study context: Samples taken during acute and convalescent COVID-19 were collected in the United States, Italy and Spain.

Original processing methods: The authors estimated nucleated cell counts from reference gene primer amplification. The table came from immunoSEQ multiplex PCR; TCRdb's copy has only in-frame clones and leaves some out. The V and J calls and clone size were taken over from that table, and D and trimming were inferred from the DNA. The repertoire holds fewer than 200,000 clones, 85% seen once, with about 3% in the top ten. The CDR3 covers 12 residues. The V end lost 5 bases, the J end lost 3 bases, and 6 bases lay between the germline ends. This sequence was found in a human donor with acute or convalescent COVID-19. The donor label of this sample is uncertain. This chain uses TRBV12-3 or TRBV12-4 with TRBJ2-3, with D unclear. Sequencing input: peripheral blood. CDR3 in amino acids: CASSPTTDTQYF. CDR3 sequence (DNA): TGTGCCAGCAGTCCCACTACAGATACGCAGTATTTT.